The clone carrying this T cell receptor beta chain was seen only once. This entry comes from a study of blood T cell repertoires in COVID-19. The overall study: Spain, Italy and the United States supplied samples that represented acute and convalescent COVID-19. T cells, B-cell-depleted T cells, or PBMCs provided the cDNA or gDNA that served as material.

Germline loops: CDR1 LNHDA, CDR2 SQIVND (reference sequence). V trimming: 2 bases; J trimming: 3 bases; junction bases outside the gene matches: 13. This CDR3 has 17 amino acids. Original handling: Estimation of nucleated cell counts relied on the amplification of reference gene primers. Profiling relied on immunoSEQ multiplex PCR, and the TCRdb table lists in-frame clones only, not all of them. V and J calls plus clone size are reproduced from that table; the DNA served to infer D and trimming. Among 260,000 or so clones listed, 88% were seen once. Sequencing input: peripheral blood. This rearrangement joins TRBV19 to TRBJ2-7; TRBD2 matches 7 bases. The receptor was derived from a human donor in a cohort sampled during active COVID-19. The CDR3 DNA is TGTGCCAGTAGTATAAACGCGTGGGGGGGTAAGCACTACGAGCAGTACTTC. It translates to CASSINAWGGKHYEQYF. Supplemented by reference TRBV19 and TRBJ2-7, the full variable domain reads DGGITQSPKYLFRKEGQNVTLSCEQNLNHDAMYWYRQDPGQGLRLIYYSQIVNDFQKGDIAEGYSVSREKKESFPLTVTSAQKNPTAFYLCASSINAWGGKHYEQYFGPGTRLTVT.